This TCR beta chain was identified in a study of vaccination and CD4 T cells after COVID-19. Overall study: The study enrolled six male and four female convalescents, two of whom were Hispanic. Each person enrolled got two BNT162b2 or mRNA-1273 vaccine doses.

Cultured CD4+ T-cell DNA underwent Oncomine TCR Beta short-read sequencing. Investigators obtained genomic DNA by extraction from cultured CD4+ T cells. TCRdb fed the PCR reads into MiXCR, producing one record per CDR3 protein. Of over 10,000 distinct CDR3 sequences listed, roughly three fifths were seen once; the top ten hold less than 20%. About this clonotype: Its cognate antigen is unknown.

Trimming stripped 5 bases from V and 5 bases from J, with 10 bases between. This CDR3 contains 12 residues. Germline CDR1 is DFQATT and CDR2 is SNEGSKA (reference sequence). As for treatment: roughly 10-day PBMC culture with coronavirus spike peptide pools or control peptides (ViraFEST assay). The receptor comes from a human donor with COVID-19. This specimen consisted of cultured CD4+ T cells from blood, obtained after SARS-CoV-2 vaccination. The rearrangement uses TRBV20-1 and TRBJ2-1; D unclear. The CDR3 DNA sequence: TGCAGTGCTCGGTGGCTTGACAATGAGCAGTTCTTC. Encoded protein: CSARWLDNEQFF.